What follows is one T cell receptor (beta chain) and its context. The entry originates in a study of control samples from healthy donors and cancer patients. The method was immunoSEQ multiplex PCR; TCRdb's version includes in-frame clones alone and lacks a portion of them. The sample records over 150,000 clones, about 94% being singletons. In germline, CDR1 is SGHRS, CDR2 YFSETQ. CDR3 length equals 13 residues. Trimming stripped 1 base from V and 6 bases from J, with 11 bases between. This TCR was sampled from a man between 40 and 49 years old in good health. The specimen sequenced was blood. The chain has TRBV5-1 and TRBJ2-7; perhaps TRBD1 as D (6 bases). Here the CDR3 reads CASSLLQGLEQYF. CDR3 nucleotide sequence: TGCGCCAGCAGCTTGTTGCAGGGGCTCGAGCAGTACTTC.